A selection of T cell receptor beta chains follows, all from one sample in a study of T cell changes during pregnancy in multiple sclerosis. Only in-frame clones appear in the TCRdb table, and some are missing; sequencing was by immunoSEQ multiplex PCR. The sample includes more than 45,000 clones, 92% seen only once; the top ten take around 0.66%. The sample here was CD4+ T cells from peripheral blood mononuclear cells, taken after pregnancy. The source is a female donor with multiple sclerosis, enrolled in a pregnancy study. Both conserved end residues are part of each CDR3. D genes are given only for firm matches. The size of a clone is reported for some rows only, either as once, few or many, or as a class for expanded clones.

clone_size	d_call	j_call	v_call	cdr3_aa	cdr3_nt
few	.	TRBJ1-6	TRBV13	CASSSGSPLHF	TGTGCCAGCAGCTCGGGGTCACCCCTCCACTTT
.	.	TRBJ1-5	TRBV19	CASSIAGVSNQPQHF	TGTGCCAGTAGTATAGCAGGGGTTAGCAATCAGCCCCAGCATTTT
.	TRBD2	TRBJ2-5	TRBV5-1	CASSPGGLAGGQTQYF	TGCGCCAGCAGCCCCGGGGGGCTAGCGGGGGGTCAGACCCAGTACTTC
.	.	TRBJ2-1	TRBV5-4	CASSDRSSYNEQFF	TGTGCCAGCAGCGACAGGAGCTCCTACAATGAGCAGTTCTTC
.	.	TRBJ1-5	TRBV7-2	CASSLANSLNQPQHF	TGTGCCAGCAGCTTAGCGAACAGCCTCAATCAGCCCCAGCATTTT
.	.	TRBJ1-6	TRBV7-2	CASSSADGQYNSPLHF	TGTGCCAGCAGCTCCGCGGACGGACAGTATAATTCACCCCTCCACTTT
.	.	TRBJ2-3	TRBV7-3	CASSLNGLATDTQYF	TGTGCCAGCAGCTTAAACGGGCTAGCGACAGATACGCAGTATTTT
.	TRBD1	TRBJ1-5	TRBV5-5	CASSRRQGTSYQPQHF	TGTGCCAGCAGCAGGCGACAGGGGACTTCATACCAGCCCCAGCATTTT
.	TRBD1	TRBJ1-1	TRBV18	CASSPPGTGRTEAFF	TGTGCCAGCTCACCACCCGGGACAGGGAGGACTGAAGCTTTCTTT
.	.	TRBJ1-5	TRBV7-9	CASSLAGNSNQPQHF	TGTGCCAGCAGCTTAGCCGGGAATAGCAATCAGCCCCAGCATTTT
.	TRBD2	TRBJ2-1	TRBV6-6	CASRNSGGWMDEQFF	TGTGCCAGCAGGAATAGCGGGGGGTGGATGGATGAGCAGTTCTTC
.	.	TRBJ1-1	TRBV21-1	CASSPQDPHTDTEAFF	TGTGCCAGCAGCCCACAGGACCCACATACTGACACTGAAGCTTTCTTT
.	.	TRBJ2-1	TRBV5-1	CASSKDRTYNEQFF	TGCGCCAGCTCAAAAGACAGGACTTACAATGAGCAGTTCTTC
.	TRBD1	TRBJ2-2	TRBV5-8	CASRENRGTNTGELFF	TGTGCCAGCAGGGAGAACAGGGGGACGAACACCGGGGAGCTGTTTTTT
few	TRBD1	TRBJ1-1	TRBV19	CASSTLRQGLGRLF	TGTGCCAGTAGTACCTTACGACAGGGCTTAGGGCGGCTCTTT
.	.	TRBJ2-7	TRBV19	CATGLGDGISYEQYF	TGTGCCACCGGGTTAGGGGATGGGATCTCCTACGAGCAGTACTTC
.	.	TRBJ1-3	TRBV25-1	CASSEYAGTSGNTIYF	TGTGCCAGCAGTGAATATGCAGGAACCTCTGGAAACACCATATATTTT
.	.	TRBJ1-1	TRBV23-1	CASSQSSGCTEAFF	TGCGCCAGCAGTCAATCGTCGGGGTGTACTGAAGCTTTCTTT
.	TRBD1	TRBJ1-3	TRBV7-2	CASSLRGLTGNTIYF	TGTGCCAGCAGCTTAAGGGGGCTGACGGGAAACACCATATATTTT
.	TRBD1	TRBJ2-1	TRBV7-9	CASSPDRGWGNEQFF	TGTGCCAGCAGCCCGGACAGGGGCTGGGGAAATGAGCAGTTCTTC
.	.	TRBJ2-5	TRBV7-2	CASSPVRGQETQYF	TGTGCCAGCAGCCCCGTCAGGGGCCAAGAGACCCAGTACTTC
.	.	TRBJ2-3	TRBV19	CASSIVQAGSDTDTQYF	TGTGCCAGTAGTATAGTACAGGCTGGCAGTGACACAGATACGCAGTATTTT
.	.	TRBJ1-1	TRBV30	CAWTQWGASDTEAFF	TGTGCCTGGACCCAATGGGGCGCCTCCGACACTGAAGCTTTCTTT